These 9 T cell receptor beta chains came from one sample sequenced in a study of cytomegalovirus exposure and HLA in healthy donors. 13 Jbeta primers and 60 Vbeta primers were used for the PCR. The table came from immunoSEQ multiplex PCR; TCRdb's copy has only in-frame clones and leaves some out. This table holds about 110,000 clones, 75% to 85% found once. Material for sequencing was PBMCs. The receptors shown here come from a man under 40 in good health and CMV-seronegative.

CDR3 coding DNA: TGTGCCAGCAGCCCAAGGGGGGGAGCGGGAGGGCCCTACGAGCAGTACTTC. Residues: CASSPRGGAGGPYEQYF. The chain uses TRBV7-6 and TRBJ2-7, with 10 positions matching TRBD2. Germline CDR1 SGHVS, CDR2 FNYEAQ. Trimming removed 5 bases from V and 2 bases from J; junction bases left unmatched: 12. This CDR3 is 17 amino acids long.

The chain links TRBV5-3 to TRBJ2-7; 14 positions agree with TRBD2. TRBV5-3 is placed among ORFs of uncertain function. The J segment lost 7 bases and the V segment lost 10 bases, leaving 19 bases of the junction unmatched. This CDR3 spans 17 amino acids. The DNA of the CDR3 is TGTGCCGGTCCCCAGGGACTAGCGGGAGAAGGAATTTGTGAGCAGTACTTC. Translating gives CAGPQGLAGEGICEQYF.

The chain joins TRBV2 to TRBJ2-1; 10 positions match TRBD2. The CDR3 runs 15 residues. The germline CDR1 and CDR2 sequences are SNHLY and FYNNEI. Trimming removed 6 bases from V and 5 bases from J; junction bases left unmatched: 7. CDR3 sequence: CASRVRTSGDNEQFF. The CDR3 coding sequence is TGTGCCAGCAGAGTAAGGACTAGCGGTGACAATGAGCAGTTCTTC.

This chain uses TRBV7-9 with TRBJ2-2; 8 bases fit TRBD2. CDR1 is SEHNR, CDR2 FQNEAQ, per germline (reference sequence). V was pared by 5 bases and J by 3 bases, with 8 bases of the junction left unmatched. The CDR3 extends over 16 amino acids. This chain's CDR3 is CASSLPSGRDTGELFF. In DNA form, the CDR3 reads TGTGCCAGCAGCCTACCCAGCGGGAGAGACACCGGGGAGCTGTTTTTT.

This sequence joins TRBV10-3 and TRBJ2-7, with 7 nucleotides matching TRBD2. The CDR3 covers 16 residues. Trimming cost V 4 bases and J 2 bases; bases outside gene matches: 11. Germline V gene data show CDR1 as ENHRY and CDR2 as SYGVKD. The CDR3 reads CAISAQPLAEAYEQYF. CDR3 coding DNA: TGTGCCATCAGTGCTCAACCCCTAGCGGAGGCCTACGAGCAGTACTTC.

The genes are TRBV5-1 and TRBJ2-5, with 8 bases that match TRBD1. The J call may not be correct, given that the DNA end is closer to TRBJ2-7. CDR3 length: 14 residues. Germline CDR1 SGHRS, CDR2 YFSETQ. CDR3 sequence reads: CASSLDRGTYEQYF. The CDR3 coding sequence is TGCGCCAGCAGCTTAGACAGGGGAACCTACGAGCAGTACTTC.

Only a few counts were recorded for this clone. The chain employs TRBV9 and TRBJ1-5; the D gene is possibly TRBD1 (6 bases). Looked up from germline, CDR1 is SGDLS and CDR2 is YYNGEE. The CDR3 contains 20 residues. V was cut by 0 bases and J by 0 bases, with 22 bases left in between. CDR3 amino acids: CASSVVKKDRQLYSNQPQHF. CDR3 DNA: TGTGCCAGCAGCGTAGTGAAAAAGGACAGACAACTTTATAGCAATCAGCCCCAGCATTTT.

The rearrangement joins TRBV6-5 to TRBJ2-7, with TRBD1 matching over 9 bases. The CDR3 contains 14 residues. Germline CDR1 MNHEY, CDR2 SVGAGI. Germline trimming cut 6 bases from V and 0 bases from J; bases unmatched to any gene: 3. The CDR3 is CASSLDRGSYEQYF. In nucleotides, the CDR3 is TGTGCCAGCAGCCTGGACAGGGGCTCCTACGAGCAGTACTTC.

The chain is built from TRBV30 and TRBJ1-5; 7 positions agree with TRBD1. Germline loops: CDR1 GTSNPN, CDR2 SVGIG (reference sequence). The CDR3 contains 13 residues. The ends lost 5 bases at V and 8 bases at J; junction bases unmatched: 9. The CDR3, as DNA: TGTGCCTGGGGACAGGCCGCTTACGAGCCCCAGCATTTT. Translated, it gives CAWGQAAYEPQHF.